Each of the 30 T cell receptor beta chains below was sequenced from the same sample in a study of blood T cell repertoires in COVID-19. The method was immunoSEQ multiplex PCR; TCRdb's version includes in-frame clones alone and lacks a portion of them. The sample holds approximately 150,000 clones, around 84% seen once. Material for sequencing was peripheral blood. The source is a man younger than 40 with COVID-19, enrolled during active disease.

The chain is built from TRBV4-3 and TRBJ2-1; 10 bases line up with TRBD2. Per the germline V gene, CDR1 is LGHNA and CDR2 is YSLEER. The CDR3 spans 17 residues. V lost 4 bases to trimming and J lost 7 bases; unmatched junction nucleotides: 13. DNA for the CDR3: TGCGCCAGCAGCCCATCAACGACTAGCGGGTCCTGGAATGAGCAGTTCTTC. Translating it yields CASSPSTTSGSWNEQFF.

The rearrangement links TRBV7-2 to TRBJ2-7, with D tentatively TRBD2 (5 bases). V was pared by 1 base and J by 7 bases, with 8 bases between. The CDR3 sequence is 12 residues long. CDR1 is SGHTA, CDR2 FQGNSA, per germline. CDR3 nucleotides: TGTGCCAGCAGCTTAGGGTCGGGGGAGCAGTACTTC. It yields the protein CASSLGSGEQYF.

V gene TRBV28 combines with J gene TRBJ2-2; TRBD1 matches 7 bases. The CDR3 consists of 14 residues. Germline V lookup: CDR1 MDHEN, CDR2 SYDVKM. The J segment lost 4 bases and the V segment lost 6 bases, leaving 5 bases of the junction unmatched. CDR3 DNA sequence: TGTGCCAGCAGGCCCGGACAGGTCACCGGGGAGCTGTTTTTT. This sequence encodes CASRPGQVTGELFF.

The V gene is TRBV5-4, the J gene TRBJ1-2, with 8 bases identical to TRBD1. CDR1 is SGHNT and CDR2 is YYREEE in the germline V gene (reference sequence). J lost 3 bases, V lost 1 base, and 2 bases had no gene match. The CDR3 has 14 amino acids. The CDR3 DNA reads as TGTGCCAGCAGCTTGTCAGGGGGCGACTATGGCTACACCTTC. Residues: CASSLSGGDYGYTF.

This chain connects TRBV19 to TRBJ1-2; D is perhaps TRBD1 (5 bases). The germline V gene has CDR1 LNHDA and CDR2 SQIVND (reference sequence). The CDR3 contains 15 residues. Trimming pared 8 bases from V and 2 bases from J, leaving 18 bases between. Here the CDR3 reads CASQLGPRRNYGYTF. The CDR3 DNA is TGTGCCAGTCAACTGGGGCCGAGAAGGAACTATGGCTACACCTTC.

CDR3 nucleotides: TGCAGCGGGCGGACTAGCGCCACCGGGGAGCTGTTTTTT. Its translation is CSGRTSATGELFF. This chain joins TRBV29-1 and TRBJ2-2; TRBD2 agrees at 9 bases. This CDR3 spans 13 amino acids. Per the germline V gene, CDR1 is SQVTM and CDR2 is ANQGSEA. After removal of 7 bases from V and 4 bases from J, the junction contained 4 bases not matched to a gene.

The J gene is TRBJ2-7, the V gene TRBV6-5; a possible D gene is TRBD1 (6 bases). Trimming took off 5 bases at V and 4 bases at J, with 15 bases between the two ends. Germline CDR1 and CDR2: MNHEY and SVGAGI. This CDR3 contains 14 residues. The CDR3 DNA reads as TGTGCCAGCAGTACCCGGACAGAATTGTACGAGCAGTACTTC. As protein: CASSTRTELYEQYF.

The rearrangement joins TRBV28 to TRBJ1-6; TRBD1 aligns across 7 bases. This CDR3 region has 15 residues. The V segment lost 8 bases and the J segment 5 bases; nucleotides outside the gene matches: 9. The germline V gene encodes CDR1 MDHEN and CDR2 SYDVKM. The CDR3 nucleotides read TGTGCCAGCGCAATTGACAGGGAAGATAATTCACCCCTCCACTTT. Its translation is CASAIDREDNSPLHF. Complete variable domain (other parts from reference TRBV28 and TRBJ1-6): DVKVTQSSRYLVKRTGEKVFLECVQDMDHENMFWYRQDPGLGLRLIYFSYDVKMKEKGDIPEGYSVSREKKERFSLILESASTNQTSMYLCASAIDREDNSPLHFGNGTRLTVT.

The chain links TRBV15 to TRBJ2-1; no clear D gene. The germline V gene has CDR1 LNHNV and CDR2 YYDKDF (reference sequence). CDR3 length: 13 amino acids. Trimming cost V 3 bases and J 5 bases, with 8 bases left between them. CDR3 region: CATSSGDNNEQFF. The CDR3 nucleotides are TGTGCCACCAGCAGCGGAGATAACAATGAGCAGTTCTTC.

This chain uses TRBV6-5 with TRBJ2-1; unclear D gene. Germline V gene lookup returns CDR1 MNHEY and CDR2 SVGAGI. The CDR3 has 13 amino acids. Trimming removed 3 bases from V and 5 bases from J, with 8 bases in between. The CDR3 DNA sequence: TGTGCCAGCAGTTATTTGCGGCACAATGAGCAGTTCTTC. Translating it yields CASSYLRHNEQFF.

As regards this clone: This specimen includes other DNA sequences encoding the same CDR3. The V call is TRBV7-2, the J call TRBJ2-1, with 10 bases matching TRBD2. The CDR3 consists of 15 residues. Trimming at V came to 3 bases and at J to 3 bases, leaving 2 bases not matched to a gene. Germline loops: CDR1 SGHTA, CDR2 FQGNSA. As DNA, the CDR3 is TGTGCCAGCAGCTTTCTAGCGGGAGTCTACAATGAGCAGTTCTTC. Translated, it gives CASSFLAGVYNEQFF.

CDR3 loop: CASSPLSGGTSPLHF. The CDR3 DNA reads as TGCGCCAGCAGCCCACTGTCGGGAGGGACCTCACCCCTCCACTTT. The gene calls are TRBV5-1 and TRBJ1-6; TRBD1 might be the D (5 bases). V was trimmed by 4 bases and J by 10 bases, leaving 18 bases between them. Germline CDR1 SGHRS, CDR2 YFSETQ. The CDR3 runs 15 residues.

The rearrangement uses TRBV9 and TRBJ2-5; 16 bases are a match to TRBD2. Germline values: CDR1 SGDLS, CDR2 YYNGEE. CDR3 length: 15 residues. J gave up 5 bases and V 4 bases, and 2 bases lay outside the gene matches. The CDR3 spells CASSSGLAGGETQYF. CDR3 sequence (DNA): TGTGCCAGCAGCTCGGGACTAGCGGGAGGGGAGACCCAGTACTTC.

The chain uses TRBV9 and TRBJ2-7; the match to TRBD2 covers 9 bases. CDR3 size: 15 residues. The germline gives CDR1 SGDLS, CDR2 YYNGEE. With 0 bases clipped from V and 0 bases from J, the junction kept 1 base outside the gene matches. For the CDR3, the DNA is TGTGCCAGCAGCGTAGGGACTAGCGACTCCTACGAGCAGTACTTC. It codes for CASSVGTSDSYEQYF.

V usage is TRBV5-1 and J usage is TRBJ1-4, with 9 nucleotides matching TRBD1. The CDR3 is 16 amino acids. Trimming removed 0 bases from V and 8 bases from J; junction bases left unmatched: 8. Germline V gene data show CDR1 as SGHRS and CDR2 as YFSETQ. In nucleotides, the CDR3 is TGCGCCAGCAGCTTGGGCATGGGGACAGGGAACGAAAAACTGTTTTTT. Translating it yields CASSLGMGTGNEKLFF.

The chain is built from TRBV11-2 and TRBJ2-1, with 8 bases identical to TRBD2. In germline, CDR1 is SGHAT, CDR2 FQNNGV. V dropped 5 bases and J dropped 4; count of bases not matched to a gene: 7. The CDR3 has 15 residues. The CDR3 region has the DNA TGTGCCAGCAGCGGAACTAGCGGAAGGTACAATGAGCAGTTCTTC. Translated, it gives CASSGTSGRYNEQFF.

The V gene is TRBV7-2, the J gene TRBJ2-5; D uncertain. The germline V gene encodes CDR1 SGHTA and CDR2 FQGNSA. V lost 1 base to trimming and J lost 5 bases, with 5 bases between them. The CDR3 length is 12 residues. The DNA of the CDR3 is TGTGCCAGCAGCTTAGACGGGGAGACCCAGTACTTC. Amino acids: CASSLDGETQYF.

The J gene is TRBJ2-1, the V gene TRBV27; 7 bases are shared with TRBD1. CDR1 and CDR2 (germline): MNHEY, SMNVEV (reference sequence). The V gene end was trimmed by 6 bases and the J gene end by 6 bases; junction bases not matched to a gene: 11. There are 15 residues in the CDR3. CDR3 loop: CASRSEGAGVNEQFF. The CDR3 DNA reads TGTGCCAGCAGATCTGAGGGGGCGGGCGTCAATGAGCAGTTCTTC.

V is TRBV9 and J is TRBJ2-5, with D possibly TRBD2 on 5 matching bases. The CDR3 covers 15 residues. Germline assignment: CDR1 SGDLS and CDR2 YYNGEE. V was shortened by 0 bases and J by 5 bases, with 14 bases between the two germline ends. The CDR3 nucleotides read TGTGCCAGCAGCGTAGGACTCACGCGCGGGGAGACCCAGTACTTC. Encoded protein: CASSVGLTRGETQYF.

The genes are TRBV30 and TRBJ2-7; D gene ambiguous. This CDR3 spans 15 amino acids. Between the trimmed V and J ends, which lost 3 bases and 1 base, there was a span of 16 bases. CDR1 GTSNPN and CDR2 SVGIG come from the germline V gene (reference sequence). The CDR3 DNA reads as TGTGCCTGGAGAAATGGGCAGTCACTTTCCTACGAGCAGTACTTC. This codes for CAWRNGQSLSYEQYF.

The DNA of the CDR3 is TGTGCCAGCAGTCTACTGACAGAGAACACTGAAGCTTTCTTT. Translation: CASSLLTENTEAFF. This rearrangement joins TRBV6-6 to TRBJ1-1, with a tentative D call TRBD1 (5 bases). Germline V gene data show CDR1 as MNHNY and CDR2 as SVGAGI (reference sequence). With 5 bases removed from V and 1 base from J, the gap between germline ends came to 11 bases. The CDR3 extends over 14 amino acids.

This chain connects TRBV28 to TRBJ2-3; a weak D match, TRBD1 (5 bases). CDR1 MDHEN and CDR2 SYDVKM come from the germline V gene. The V gene lost 6 bases and the J gene lost 0 bases, with 10 bases spanning the gap. CDR3 size: 14 residues. The DNA of the CDR3 is TGTGCCAGCAGCCTCCAGGGCAGCACAGATACGCAGTATTTT. This sequence encodes CASSLQGSTDTQYF. Together with reference TRBV28 and TRBJ2-3, the CDR3 gives the full variable domain: DVKVTQSSRYLVKRTGEKVFLECVQDMDHENMFWYRQDPGLGLRLIYFSYDVKMKEKGDIPEGYSVSREKKERFSLILESASTNQTSMYLCASSLQGSTDTQYFGPGTRLTVL.

J is TRBJ2-3 and V is TRBV27; 9 positions agree with TRBD2. Per the germline V gene, CDR1 is MNHEY and CDR2 is SMNVEV (reference sequence). J gave up 0 bases and V 5 bases, and 9 bases lay outside the gene matches. The CDR3 has 17 amino acids. CDR3 sequence (DNA): TGTGCCAGCAGTCCACGACTAGCGGTAACTAGCACAGATACGCAGTATTTT. It yields the protein CASSPRLAVTSTDTQYF.

This chain uses TRBV19 with TRBJ2-2, with no clear D. This CDR3 region has 15 residues. CDR1 LNHDA and CDR2 SQIVND come from the germline V gene (reference sequence). V was pared by 7 bases and J by 1 base, with 13 bases between. CDR3 protein: CASMYEPGNTGELFF. As DNA, the CDR3 is TGTGCCAGTATGTACGAACCCGGGAACACCGGGGAGCTGTTTTTT. Combining the CDR3 with reference TRBV19 and TRBJ2-2 gives the whole variable domain DGGITQSPKYLFRKEGQNVTLSCEQNLNHDAMYWYRQDPGQGLRLIYYSQIVNDFQKGDIAEGYSVSREKKESFPLTVTSAQKNPTAFYLCASMYEPGNTGELFFGEGSRLTVL.

The chain recombines TRBV5-5 with TRBJ2-5; 8 positions match TRBD1. The germline V gene has CDR1 SGHKS and CDR2 YYEKEE (reference sequence). The trim removed 3 bases at V and 5 bases at J, leaving 0 bases unmatched. The CDR3 extends over 12 amino acids. CDR3 in amino acids: CASSWDRETQYF. The DNA of the CDR3 is TGTGCCAGCAGCTGGGACAGGGAGACCCAGTACTTC.

The rearrangement links TRBV29-1 to TRBJ1-2; D not resolved. Germline V gives CDR1 SQVTM, CDR2 ANQGSEA. The V end was cut by 4 bases, the J end by 6 bases, with 9 bases between. The CDR3 is made up of 11 amino acids. CDR3 loop: CSVGQADGYTF. CDR3 bases: TGCAGCGTTGGCCAGGCCGATGGCTACACCTTC. Full variable domain (rest looked up from reference TRBV29-1 and TRBJ1-2): SAVISQKPSRDICQRGTSLTIQCQVDSQVTMMFWYRQQPGQSLTLIATANQGSEATYESGFVIDKFPISRPNLTFSTLTVSNMSPEDSSIYLCSVGQADGYTFGSGTRLTVV.

The chain links TRBV9 to TRBJ2-1, with 8 bases lining up with TRBD1. The CDR3 spans 15 residues. V dropped 3 bases and J dropped 6; count of bases not matched to a gene: 8. Looked up from germline, CDR1 is SGDLS and CDR2 is YYNGEE. In DNA form, the CDR3 reads TGTGCCAGCAGCGGGGTGACAGGGGCCTCCAATGAGCAGTTCTTC. This codes for CASSGVTGASNEQFF. Supplemented by reference TRBV9 and TRBJ2-1, the full variable domain reads DSGVTQTPKHLITATGQRVTLRCSPRSGDLSVYWYQQSLDQGLQFLIQYYNGEERAKGNILERFSAQQFPDLHSELNLSSLELGDSALYFCASSGVTGASNEQFFGPGTRLTVL.

The CDR3 is CASRTGGGAYNEQFF. CDR3 DNA: TGTGCCAGTAGGACAGGGGGCGGTGCGTACAATGAGCAGTTCTTC. The chain carries TRBV19 and TRBJ2-1; 10 bases are shared with TRBD1. Per the germline V gene, CDR1 is LNHDA and CDR2 is SQIVND (reference sequence). V shed 6 bases, J shed 4 bases, and the junction held 6 bases outside the gene matches. The CDR3 has 15 residues. The full variable domain, with the rest looked up from reference TRBV19 and TRBJ2-1, is DGGITQSPKYLFRKEGQNVTLSCEQNLNHDAMYWYRQDPGQGLRLIYYSQIVNDFQKGDIAEGYSVSREKKESFPLTVTSAQKNPTAFYLCASRTGGGAYNEQFFGPGTRLTVL.

The V and J genes are TRBV5-4 and TRBJ2-5, with TRBD1 matching over 8 bases. The trim removed 0 bases at V and 5 bases at J, leaving 6 bases unmatched. The CDR3 totals 15 residues. Germline V gene lookup returns CDR1 SGHNT and CDR2 YYREEE (reference sequence). DNA of the CDR3: TGTGCCAGCAGCTTGGCCCAGGGGGCGCGGGAGACCCAGTACTTC. It specifies CASSLAQGARETQYF.

The chain carries TRBV25-1 and TRBJ1-3; D may be TRBD1 (5 bases). CDR3 length equals 14 residues. Germline V gives CDR1 MGHDK, CDR2 SYGVNS. The ends were cut back, 4 bases at V and 2 bases at J, with 9 bases in the middle. CDR3 nucleotide sequence: TGTGCCAGCAGTGTTACAGGAACTGGAAACACCATATATTTT. It yields the protein CASSVTGTGNTIYF.